This T cell receptor beta chain originates from a study of blood T cell repertoires in COVID-19. After removal of 4 bases from V and 6 bases from J, the junction contained 2 bases not matched to a gene. Germline-derived CDR1 and CDR2 are MNHNY and SVGAGI (reference sequence). This CDR3 contains 14 residues. Using immunoSEQ multiplex PCR, the repertoire was profiled, and TCRdb retains in-frame clones only, with some absent. The sample yields 200,000 to 300,000 clones, around 83% seen once. Sequenced input: peripheral blood. The source of this sequence is a woman older than 75 with acute or convalescent COVID-19. The chain couples TRBV6-6 to TRBJ2-1, with TRBD2 identical over 11 bases. DNA for the CDR3: TGTGCCAGCAGTTCCGGGACTAGCGGCAATGAGCAGTTCTTC. Translation: CASSSGTSGNEQFF.